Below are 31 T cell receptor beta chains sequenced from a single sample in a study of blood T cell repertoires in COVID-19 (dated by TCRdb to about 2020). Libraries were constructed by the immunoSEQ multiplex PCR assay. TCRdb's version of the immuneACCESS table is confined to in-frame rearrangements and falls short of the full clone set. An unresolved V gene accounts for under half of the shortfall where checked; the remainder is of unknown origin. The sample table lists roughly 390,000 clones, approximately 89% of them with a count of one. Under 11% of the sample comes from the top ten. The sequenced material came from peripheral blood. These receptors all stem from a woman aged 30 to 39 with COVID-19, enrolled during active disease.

CDR3 sequence: CASSYVAGGLGTDTQYF. Here the CDR3 DNA reads TGTGCCAGCAGCTACGTAGCGGGAGGACTCGGAACAGATACGCAGTATTTT. The genes are TRBV7-9 and TRBJ2-3; 10 positions agree with TRBD2. The CDR3 covers 17 residues. The J segment lost 3 bases and the V segment lost 4 bases, leaving 10 bases of the junction unmatched. Germline assignment: CDR1 SEHNR and CDR2 FQNEAQ (reference sequence).

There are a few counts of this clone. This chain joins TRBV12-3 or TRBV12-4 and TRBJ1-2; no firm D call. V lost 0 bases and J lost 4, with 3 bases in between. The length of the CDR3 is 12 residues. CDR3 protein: CASSLASYGYTF. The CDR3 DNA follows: TGTGCCAGCAGTTTAGCCAGCTATGGCTACACCTTC.

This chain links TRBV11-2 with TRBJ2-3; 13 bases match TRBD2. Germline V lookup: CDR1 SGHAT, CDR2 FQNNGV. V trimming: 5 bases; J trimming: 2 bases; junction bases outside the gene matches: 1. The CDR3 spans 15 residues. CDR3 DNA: TGTGCCAGCAGCACTAGCGGGAGGGCCACAGATACGCAGTATTTT. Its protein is CASSTSGRATDTQYF. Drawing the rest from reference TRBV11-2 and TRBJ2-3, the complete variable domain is EAGVAQSPRYKIIEKRQSVAFWCNPISGHATLYWYQQILGQGPKLLIQFQNNGVVDDSQLPKDRFSAERLKGVDSTLKIQPAKLEDSAVYLCASSTSGRATDTQYFGPGTRLTVL.

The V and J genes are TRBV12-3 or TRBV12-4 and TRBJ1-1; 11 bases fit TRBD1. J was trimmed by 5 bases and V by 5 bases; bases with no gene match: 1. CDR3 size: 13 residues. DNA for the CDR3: TGTGCCAGCAGTGGGGACAGGGGGACTGAAGCTTTCTTT. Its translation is CASSGDRGTEAFF.

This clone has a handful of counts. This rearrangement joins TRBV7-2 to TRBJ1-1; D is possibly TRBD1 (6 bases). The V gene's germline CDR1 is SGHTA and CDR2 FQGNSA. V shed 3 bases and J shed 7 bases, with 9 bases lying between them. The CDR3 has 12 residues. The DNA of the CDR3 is TGTGCCAGCAGCTTGGGGGGGCTTGAAGCTTTCTTT. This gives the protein CASSLGGLEAFF.

CDR3 loop: CATEQTQGRTDTQYF. The DNA for the CDR3 is TGTGCCACCGAACAAACACAGGGTAGAACAGATACGCAGTATTTT. The V and J genes are TRBV10-3 and TRBJ2-3; D possibly corresponds to TRBD1 (6 bases). This CDR3 is 15 amino acids long. From germline, CDR1 is ENHRY and CDR2 SYGVKD. V shed 10 bases and J shed 3 bases, with 20 bases lying between them.

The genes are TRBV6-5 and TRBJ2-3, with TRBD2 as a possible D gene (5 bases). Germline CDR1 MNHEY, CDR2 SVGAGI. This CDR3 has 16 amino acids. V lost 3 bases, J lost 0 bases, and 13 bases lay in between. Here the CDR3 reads CASSYLGRTSTDTQYF. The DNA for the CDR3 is TGTGCCAGCAGTTATTTAGGCAGGACTAGCACAGATACGCAGTATTTT.

CDR3 amino acids: CASSPRDNNYGYTF. CDR3 sequence (DNA): TGTGCCAGCTCACCACGGGACAACAACTATGGCTACACCTTC. The chain joins TRBV18 to TRBJ1-2, with a possible D match to TRBD1 (6 bases). V lost 1 base and J 2 bases, leaving 8 bases between the germline ends. The germline CDR1 and CDR2 sequences are KGHSH and LQKENI. The CDR3 is made up of 14 amino acids.

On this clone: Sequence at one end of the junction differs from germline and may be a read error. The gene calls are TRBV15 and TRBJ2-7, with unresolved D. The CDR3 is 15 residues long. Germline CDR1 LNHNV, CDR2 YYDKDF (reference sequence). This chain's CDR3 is CATSRDGSLSHEQYF. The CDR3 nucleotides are TGTGCCACCAGCAGAGATGGCTCCCTCTCCCACGAGCAGTACTTC.

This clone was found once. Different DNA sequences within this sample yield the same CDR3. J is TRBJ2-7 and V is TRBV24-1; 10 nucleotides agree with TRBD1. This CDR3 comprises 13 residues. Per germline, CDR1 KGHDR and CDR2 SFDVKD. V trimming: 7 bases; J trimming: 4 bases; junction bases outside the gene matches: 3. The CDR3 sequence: CATRGTGEYEQYF. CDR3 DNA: TGTGCCACCAGGGGGACAGGGGAATACGAGCAGTACTTC.

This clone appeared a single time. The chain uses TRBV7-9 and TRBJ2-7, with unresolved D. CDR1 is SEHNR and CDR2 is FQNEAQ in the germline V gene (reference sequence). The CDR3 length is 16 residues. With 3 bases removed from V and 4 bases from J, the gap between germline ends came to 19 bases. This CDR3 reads CASSFLRSPLPYEQYF. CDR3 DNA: TGTGCCAGCAGCTTTCTAAGGAGTCCCCTTCCTTACGAGCAGTACTTC.

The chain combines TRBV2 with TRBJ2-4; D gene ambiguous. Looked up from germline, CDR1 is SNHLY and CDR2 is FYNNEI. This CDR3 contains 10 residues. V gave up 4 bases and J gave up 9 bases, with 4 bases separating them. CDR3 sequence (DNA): TGTGCCAGCAGTGTCAGCATTCAGTACTTC. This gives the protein CASSVSIQYF.

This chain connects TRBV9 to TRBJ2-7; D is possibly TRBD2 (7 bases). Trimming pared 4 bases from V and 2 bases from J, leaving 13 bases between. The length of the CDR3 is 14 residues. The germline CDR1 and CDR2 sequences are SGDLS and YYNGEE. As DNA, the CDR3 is TGTGCCAGCAGCCCCGGGGGGCAGACCTACGAGCAGTACTTC. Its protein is CASSPGGQTYEQYF.

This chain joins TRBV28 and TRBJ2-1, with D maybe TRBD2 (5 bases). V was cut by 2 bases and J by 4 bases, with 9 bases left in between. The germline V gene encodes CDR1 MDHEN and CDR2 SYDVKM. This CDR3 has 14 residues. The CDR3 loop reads CASSLERLYNEQFF. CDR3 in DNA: TGTGCCAGCAGTTTAGAGCGGCTTTACAATGAGCAGTTCTTC.

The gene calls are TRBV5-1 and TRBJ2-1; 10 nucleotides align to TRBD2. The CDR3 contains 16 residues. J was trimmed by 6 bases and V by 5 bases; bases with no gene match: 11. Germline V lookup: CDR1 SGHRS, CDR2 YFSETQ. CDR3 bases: TGCGCCAGCAGAGCTTTACTAGCGGGAATGAGCAATGAGCAGTTCTTC. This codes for CASRALLAGMSNEQFF.

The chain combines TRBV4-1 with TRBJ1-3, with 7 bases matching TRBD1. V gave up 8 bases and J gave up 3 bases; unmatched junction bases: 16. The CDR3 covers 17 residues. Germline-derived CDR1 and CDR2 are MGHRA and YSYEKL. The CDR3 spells CASCLDSTGPGGNTIYF. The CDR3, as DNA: TGCGCCAGCTGCCTGGATTCGACAGGGCCGGGTGGAAACACCATATATTTT.

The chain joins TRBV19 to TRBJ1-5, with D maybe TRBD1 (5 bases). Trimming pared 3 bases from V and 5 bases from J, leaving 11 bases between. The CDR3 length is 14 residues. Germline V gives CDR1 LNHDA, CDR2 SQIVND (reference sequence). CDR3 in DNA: TGTGCCAGTAGTATCAAAAGGGGTGATCAGCCCCAGCATTTT. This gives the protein CASSIKRGDQPQHF.

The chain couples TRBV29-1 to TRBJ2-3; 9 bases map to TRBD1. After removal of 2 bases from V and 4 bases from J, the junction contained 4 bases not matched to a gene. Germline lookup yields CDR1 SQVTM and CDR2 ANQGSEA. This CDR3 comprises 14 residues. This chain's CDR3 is CSVEFGQGSDTQYF. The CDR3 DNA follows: TGCAGCGTTGAATTTGGACAGGGGTCAGATACGCAGTATTTT.

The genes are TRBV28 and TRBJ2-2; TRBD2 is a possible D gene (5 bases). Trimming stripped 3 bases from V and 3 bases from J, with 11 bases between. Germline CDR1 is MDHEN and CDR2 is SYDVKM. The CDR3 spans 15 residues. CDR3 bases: TGTGCCAGCAGTTTGTCCGGGGATTACACCGGGGAGCTGTTTTTT. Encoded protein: CASSLSGDYTGELFF.

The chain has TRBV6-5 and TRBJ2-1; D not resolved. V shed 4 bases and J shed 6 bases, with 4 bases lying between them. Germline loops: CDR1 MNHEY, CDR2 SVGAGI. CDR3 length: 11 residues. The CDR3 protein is CASSFSNEQFF. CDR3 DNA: TGTGCCAGCAGTTTCAGCAATGAGCAGTTCTTC.

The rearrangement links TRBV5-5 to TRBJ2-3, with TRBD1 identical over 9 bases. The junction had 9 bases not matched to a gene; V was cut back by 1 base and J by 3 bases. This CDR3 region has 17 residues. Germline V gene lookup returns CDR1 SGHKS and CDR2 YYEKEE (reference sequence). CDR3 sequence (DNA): TGTGCCAGCAGCTTGTCCCGGGACAGGGTCGGGACAGATACGCAGTATTTT. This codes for CASSLSRDRVGTDTQYF.

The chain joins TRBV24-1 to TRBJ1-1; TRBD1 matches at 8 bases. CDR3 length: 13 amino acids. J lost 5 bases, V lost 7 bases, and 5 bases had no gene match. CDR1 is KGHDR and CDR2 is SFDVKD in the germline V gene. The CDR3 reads CATSATGATEAFF. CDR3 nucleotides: TGTGCCACCAGCGCGACAGGGGCGACTGAAGCTTTCTTT.

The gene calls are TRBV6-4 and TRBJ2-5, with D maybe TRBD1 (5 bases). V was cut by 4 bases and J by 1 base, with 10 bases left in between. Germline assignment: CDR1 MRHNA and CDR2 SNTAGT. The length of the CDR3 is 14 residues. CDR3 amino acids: CASSGDSVQETQYF. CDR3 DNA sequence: TGTGCCAGCAGTGGTGACAGCGTCCAAGAGACCCAGTACTTC.

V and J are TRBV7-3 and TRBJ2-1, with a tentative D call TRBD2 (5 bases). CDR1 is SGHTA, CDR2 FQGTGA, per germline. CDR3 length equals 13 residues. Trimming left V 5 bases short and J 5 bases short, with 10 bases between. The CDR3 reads CASSRSGNNEQFF. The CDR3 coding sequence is TGTGCCAGCAGCCGATCGGGAAACAATGAGCAGTTCTTC.

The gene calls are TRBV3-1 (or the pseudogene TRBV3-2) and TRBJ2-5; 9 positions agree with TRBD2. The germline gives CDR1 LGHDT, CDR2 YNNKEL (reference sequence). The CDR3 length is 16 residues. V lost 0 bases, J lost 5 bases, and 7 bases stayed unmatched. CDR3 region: CASSQDHTSGLETQYF. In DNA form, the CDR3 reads TGTGCCAGCAGCCAAGATCATACTAGCGGGTTGGAGACCCAGTACTTC.

CDR3 in amino acids: CAWSGEGGELFF. Here the CDR3 DNA reads TGTGCCTGGAGTGGGGAGGGCGGGGAGCTGTTTTTT. The chain couples TRBV30 to TRBJ2-2; 7 nucleotides agree with TRBD2. The V segment lost 1 base and the J segment 7 bases; nucleotides outside the gene matches: 0. The CDR3 totals 12 residues. CDR1 and CDR2 (germline): GTSNPN, SVGIG (reference sequence).

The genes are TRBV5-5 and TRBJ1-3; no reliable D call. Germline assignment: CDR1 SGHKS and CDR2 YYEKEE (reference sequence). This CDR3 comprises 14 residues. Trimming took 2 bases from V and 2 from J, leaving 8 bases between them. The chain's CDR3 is CASSLHAPGNTIYF. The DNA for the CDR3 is TGTGCCAGCAGCTTACACGCTCCTGGAAACACCATATATTTT. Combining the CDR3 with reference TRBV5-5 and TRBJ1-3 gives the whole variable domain DAGVTQSPTHLIKTRGQQVTLRCSPISGHKSVSWYQQVLGQGPQFIFQYYEKEERGRGNFPDRFSARQFPNYSSELNVNALLLGDSALYLCASSLHAPGNTIYFGEGSWLTVV.

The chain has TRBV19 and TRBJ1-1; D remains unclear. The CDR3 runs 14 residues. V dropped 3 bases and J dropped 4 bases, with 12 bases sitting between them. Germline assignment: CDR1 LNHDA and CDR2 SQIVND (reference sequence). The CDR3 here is CASSMKGGITEAFF. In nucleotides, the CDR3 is TGTGCCAGTAGTATGAAGGGAGGGATCACTGAAGCTTTCTTT. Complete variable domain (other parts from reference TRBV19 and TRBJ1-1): DGGITQSPKYLFRKEGQNVTLSCEQNLNHDAMYWYRQDPGQGLRLIYYSQIVNDFQKGDIAEGYSVSREKKESFPLTVTSAQKNPTAFYLCASSMKGGITEAFFGQGTRLTVV.

CDR3 DNA sequence: TGTGCCAGCAGTCCCTTCGACCCTTCTAGCGGGAGGCTTTACAATGAGCAGTTCTTC. Protein: CASSPFDPSSGRLYNEQFF. The chain has TRBV6-6 and TRBJ2-1; 11 nucleotides align to TRBD2. The V gene end was trimmed by 5 bases and the J gene end by 4 bases; junction bases not matched to a gene: 16. The CDR3 is 19 amino acids. The germline V gene has CDR1 MNHNY and CDR2 SVGAGI (reference sequence).

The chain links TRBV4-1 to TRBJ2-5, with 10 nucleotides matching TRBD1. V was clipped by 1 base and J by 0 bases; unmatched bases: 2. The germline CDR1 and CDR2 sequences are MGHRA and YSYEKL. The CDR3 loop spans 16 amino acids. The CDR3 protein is CASSQGDRGNQETQYF. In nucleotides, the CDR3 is TGCGCCAGCAGCCAAGGGGACAGGGGCAACCAAGAGACCCAGTACTTC.

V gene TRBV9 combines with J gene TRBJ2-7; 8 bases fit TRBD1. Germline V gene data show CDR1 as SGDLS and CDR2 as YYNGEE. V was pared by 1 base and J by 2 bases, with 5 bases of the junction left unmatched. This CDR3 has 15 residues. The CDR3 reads CASSVSSQGAYEQYF. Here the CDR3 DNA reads TGTGCCAGCAGCGTATCATCACAGGGGGCCTACGAGCAGTACTTC.